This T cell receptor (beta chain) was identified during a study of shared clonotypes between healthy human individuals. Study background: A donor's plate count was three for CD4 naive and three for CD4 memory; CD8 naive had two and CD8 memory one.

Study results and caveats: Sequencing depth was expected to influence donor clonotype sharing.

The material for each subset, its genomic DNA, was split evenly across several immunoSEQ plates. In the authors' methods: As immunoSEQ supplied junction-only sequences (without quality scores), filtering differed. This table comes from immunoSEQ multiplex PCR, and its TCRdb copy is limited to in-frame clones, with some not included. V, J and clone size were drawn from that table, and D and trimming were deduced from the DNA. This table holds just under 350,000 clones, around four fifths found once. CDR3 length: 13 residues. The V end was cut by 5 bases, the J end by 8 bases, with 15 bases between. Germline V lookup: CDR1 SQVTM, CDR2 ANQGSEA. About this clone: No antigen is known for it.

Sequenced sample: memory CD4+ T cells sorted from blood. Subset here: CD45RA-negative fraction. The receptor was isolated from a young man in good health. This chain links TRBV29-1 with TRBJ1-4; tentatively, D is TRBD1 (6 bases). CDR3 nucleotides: TGCAGCGTTCAGGGGCCTTCCCCCGAAAAACTGTTTTTT. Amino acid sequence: CSVQGPSPEKLFF.